The 19 T cell receptor beta chains below all came from one sample that was sequenced in a study of T cell responses to AZD1222 COVID-19 vaccine. TCRdb keeps only in-frame clones here, not all; method: immunoSEQ multiplex PCR. The sample includes over 130,000 clones, just over 85% seen only once; the top ten take approximately 3.5%. Sample: peripheral blood, taken on day 0 of AZD1222 vaccination. Source of these receptors: an adult in good health.

The V call is TRBV5-4, the J call TRBJ2-7; possibly TRBD1 for D (5 bases). Germline loops: CDR1 SGHNT, CDR2 YYREEE (reference sequence). The CDR3 consists of 15 residues. Trimming stripped 4 bases from V and 7 bases from J, with 21 bases between. The CDR3 bases are TGTGCCAGCAGCCTGGGGTGGCAGGGATCAGGAGAGCAGTACTTC. It codes for CASSLGWQGSGEQYF.

V usage is TRBV5-1 and J usage is TRBJ1-1; D not certain. The CDR3 loop spans 14 amino acids. Germline CDR1 is SGHRS and CDR2 is YFSETQ. The V end was cut by 4 bases, the J end by 1 base, with 11 bases between. The CDR3 spells CASSRRTENTEAFF. The CDR3 coding sequence is TGCGCCAGCAGCCGCCGGACTGAGAACACTGAAGCTTTCTTT.

This clone has only a few counts. The chain joins TRBV6-2 or TRBV6-3 to TRBJ2-4; D is possibly TRBD2 (5 bases). The CDR3 covers 14 residues. V shed 4 bases and J shed 5 bases, with 12 bases lying between them. Germline V gives CDR1 MNHEY, CDR2 SVGEGT. CDR3 sequence reads: CASSFLLEQNIQYF. As DNA, the CDR3 is TGTGCCAGCAGTTTTTTACTAGAACAAAACATTCAGTACTTC.

The genes are TRBV5-1 and TRBJ1-4, with D perhaps TRBD1 (6 bases). The CDR3 runs 15 residues. Trimming took off 0 bases at V and 0 bases at J, with 6 bases between the two ends. Germline-derived CDR1 and CDR2 are SGHRS and YFSETQ. DNA of the CDR3: TGCGCCAGCAGCTTGGGACAGGCAACTAATGAAAAACTGTTTTTT. The encoded protein is CASSLGQATNEKLFF.

V and J are TRBV29-1 and TRBJ2-1; 7 bases align to TRBD2. From germline, CDR1 is SQVTM and CDR2 ANQGSEA. CDR3 size: 11 residues. Trimming cost V 7 bases and J 9 bases; bases outside gene matches: 6. As DNA, the CDR3 is TGCAGCGCCAAGACTAGCAGTGAGCAGTTCTTC. Amino acids: CSAKTSSEQFF.

This chain links TRBV28 with TRBJ1-2; no reliable D call. The V gene's germline CDR1 is MDHEN and CDR2 SYDVKM. This CDR3 is built from 14 residues. V dropped 5 bases and J dropped 0 bases, with 10 bases sitting between them. CDR3 DNA sequence: TGTGCCAGCAGTCCGGAAACAGCTAACTATGGCTACACCTTC. Residues: CASSPETANYGYTF.

V usage is TRBV5-5 and J usage is TRBJ2-1, with D unclear. V lost 0 bases and J lost 7, with 11 bases in between. The CDR3 sequence is 14 residues long. Germline loops: CDR1 SGHKS, CDR2 YYEKEE (reference sequence). CDR3 coding DNA: TGTGCCAGCAGCTTGGCCTCACCAAGGAATGAGCAGTTCTTC. It specifies CASSLASPRNEQFF.

This clone was recorded only once. This CDR3 is CASSLFGPGADTGELFF. The DNA for the CDR3 is TGTGCCAGCAGCTTGTTTGGTCCCGGGGCGGACACCGGGGAGCTGTTTTTT. The chain employs TRBV5-6 and TRBJ2-2, with D perhaps matching TRBD1 or TRBD2 (5 bases each). Between the trimmed V and J ends, which lost 1 base and 3 bases, there was a span of 16 bases. The CDR3 is 17 amino acids. The germline CDR1 and CDR2 sequences are SGHDT and YYEEEE. Filled out from reference TRBV5-6 and TRBJ2-2, the complete variable domain reads DAGVTQSPTHLIKTRGQQVTLRCSPKSGHDTVSWYQQALGQGPQFIFQYYEEEERQRGNFPDRFSGHQFPNYSSELNVNALLLGDSALYLCASSLFGPGADTGELFFGEGSRLTVL.

The V and J genes are TRBV7-9 and TRBJ2-3; 8 nucleotides match TRBD2. The V gene end was trimmed by 2 bases and the J gene end by 5 bases; junction bases not matched to a gene: 15. There are 18 residues in the CDR3. Germline V gene sequence: CDR1 SEHNR, CDR2 FQNEAQ (reference sequence). CDR3 loop: CASSLRSGSGTHIDTQYF. The CDR3 nucleotides are TGTGCCAGCAGCTTAAGGTCTGGTAGCGGGACCCACATAGATACGCAGTATTTT. Together with reference TRBV7-9 and TRBJ2-3, the CDR3 gives the full variable domain: DTGVSQNPRHKITKRGQNVTFRCDPISEHNRLYWYRQTLGQGPEFLTYFQNEAQLEKSRLLSDRFSAERPKGSFSTLEIQRTEQGDSAMYLCASSLRSGSGTHIDTQYFGPGTRLTVL.

The rearrangement joins TRBV7-9 to TRBJ2-7; a possible D gene is TRBD1 (6 bases). Looked up from germline, CDR1 is SEHNR and CDR2 is FQNEAQ (reference sequence). V was pared by 1 base and J by 5 bases, with 15 bases between. The CDR3 extends over 15 amino acids. The CDR3 bases are TGTGCCAGCAGCTTAGGGGCCGACAGGCGGGACGAGCAGTACTTC. Protein: CASSLGADRRDEQYF.

The chain recombines TRBV27 with TRBJ1-2; D is unresolved. Trimming pared 4 bases from V and 8 bases from J, leaving 11 bases between. The CDR3 runs to 12 residues. CDR1 and CDR2 (germline): MNHEY, SMNVEV (reference sequence). In DNA, the CDR3 is TGTGCCAGCAGTTACGCAGGAGGCGGCTACACCTTC. Translation gives CASSYAGGGYTF.

This chain links TRBV21-1 with TRBJ1-4. TRBV21-1 is shown as a pseudogene. The CDR3 spans 15 residues. In DNA, the CDR3 is TGTGCCAGCAGCCAGGGATCGGGGAAGAATGAAAAACTGTTTTTT. It codes for CASSQGSGKNEKLFF.

This clone was picked up a small number of times. J is TRBJ2-7 and V is TRBV19; TRBD1 aligns across 9 bases. Germline trimming cut 7 bases from V and 11 bases from J; bases unmatched to any gene: 15. CDR3 size: 14 residues. The germline gives CDR1 LNHDA, CDR2 SQIVND (reference sequence). In DNA form, the CDR3 reads TGTGCCAGTACTCACAGGGACAGGGCTTGTTCTGAGTACTTC. Translating it yields CASTHRDRACSEYF.

J is TRBJ1-1 and V is TRBV28, with no clear D. Germline-derived CDR1 and CDR2 are MDHEN and SYDVKM. The CDR3 has 11 amino acids. V shed 10 bases and J shed 7 bases, with 13 bases lying between them. The CDR3 DNA follows: TGTGCCACCGAAACGGGCCGTGAAGCTTTCTTT. It specifies CATETGREAFF.

The CDR3 spells CAWSRGLDQPQHF. CDR3 sequence (DNA): TGTGCCTGGAGCCGGGGACTAGACCAGCCCCAGCATTTT. The genes are TRBV30 and TRBJ1-5; the D gene is possibly TRBD1 (5 bases). The V end was cut by 3 bases, the J end by 7 bases, with 13 bases between. The germline V gene encodes CDR1 GTSNPN and CDR2 SVGIG (reference sequence). The CDR3 is 13 amino acids.

This sequence joins TRBV30 and TRBJ1-5, with D possibly TRBD1 on 5 matching bases. CDR1 GTSNPN and CDR2 SVGIG come from the germline V gene (reference sequence). Between the trimmed V and J ends, which lost 2 bases and 5 bases, there was a span of 10 bases. The CDR3 is made up of 13 amino acids. CDR3 in DNA: TGTGCCTGGAGTAAGGGGATCGATCAGCCCCAGCATTTT. This translates into CAWSKGIDQPQHF.

The chain recombines TRBV16 with TRBJ1-1; tentatively, D is TRBD1 (6 bases). The CDR3 is 13 residues long. Looked up from germline, CDR1 is KGHSY and CDR2 is FQNENV. Trimming stripped 4 bases from V and 1 base from J, with 7 bases between. Here the CDR3 DNA reads TGTGCCAGCAGCCGACAGGAGAACACTGAAGCTTTCTTT. Protein: CASSRQENTEAFF.

V is TRBV28 and J is TRBJ2-2; D is possibly TRBD1 (6 bases). V was shortened by 1 base and J by 7 bases, with 10 bases between the two germline ends. From germline, CDR1 is MDHEN and CDR2 SYDVKM. The CDR3 sequence is 14 residues long. The DNA of the CDR3 is TGTGCCAGCAGTTTATTCACAGGGAGCGGGGAGCTGTTTTTT. This translates into CASSLFTGSGELFF. The full variable domain, in which reference TRBV28 and TRBJ2-2 provide the parts outside the CDR3, is DVKVTQSSRYLVKRTGEKVFLECVQDMDHENMFWYRQDPGLGLRLIYFSYDVKMKEKGDIPEGYSVSREKKERFSLILESASTNQTSMYLCASSLFTGSGELFFGEGSRLTVL.

This clone was picked up one time. The chain links TRBV27 to TRBJ1-4; D might be TRBD1 (6 bases). V was pared by 5 bases and J by 5 bases, with 18 bases between. The CDR3 runs 16 residues. CDR1 and CDR2 from the germline V gene are MNHEY and SMNVEV (reference sequence). The CDR3 loop is CASSASFSQGNEKLFF. In DNA, the CDR3 is TGTGCCAGCAGTGCTTCATTCTCACAGGGAAATGAAAAACTGTTTTTT.